Each of the 20 T cell receptor beta chains below was sequenced from the same sample in a study of blood T cell repertoires in COVID-19. Measured with immunoSEQ multiplex PCR; TCRdb has only the in-frame clones, and not every one. Of about 73,000 clones listed, about 74% were seen once; the top ten hold roughly 2.4%. Input material: peripheral blood. These receptors originate from a man in his 70s with COVID-19, enrolled during active disease.

This chain connects TRBV27 to TRBJ2-2; no definite D call. The V end lost 3 bases, the J end lost 0 bases, and 11 bases lay between the germline ends. The CDR3 totals 16 residues. The germline V gene has CDR1 MNHEY and CDR2 SMNVEV (reference sequence). CDR3 residues: CASSFIQFANTGELFF. The DNA of the CDR3 is TGTGCCAGCAGTTTCATTCAGTTCGCGAACACCGGGGAGCTGTTTTTT.

This chain links TRBV28 with TRBJ1-1, with TRBD1 matching over 9 bases. This CDR3 spans 16 amino acids. Trimming at V came to 5 bases and at J to 6 bases, leaving 13 bases not matched to a gene. The germline V gene encodes CDR1 MDHEN and CDR2 SYDVKM. CDR3 sequence: CASSLIPGQGTPEAFF. The CDR3, as DNA: TGTGCCAGCAGTCTCATTCCGGGACAGGGAACCCCTGAAGCTTTCTTT.

The rearrangement joins TRBV29-1 to TRBJ1-5; 7 nucleotides align to TRBD1. CDR1 and CDR2 (germline): SQVTM, ANQGSEA. The V and J ends lost 4 bases and 10 bases, in that order; junction bases with no gene match: 13. The CDR3 covers 14 residues. CDR3 loop: CSVGQGGLRGPQHF. CDR3 DNA: TGCAGCGTTGGGCAGGGGGGCCTCCGGGGCCCCCAGCATTTT.

This rearrangement joins TRBV4-1 to TRBJ1-4, with D possibly matching TRBD1 (5 bases). This CDR3 is 13 amino acids long. V gave up 2 bases and J gave up 10 bases, with 11 bases separating them. Germline loops: CDR1 MGHRA, CDR2 YSYEKL. The CDR3: CASSQYQQAKLFF. CDR3 nucleotide sequence: TGCGCCAGCAGCCAATACCAACAGGCAAAACTGTTTTTT.

The chain links TRBV3-1 (or the pseudogene TRBV3-2) to TRBJ1-3, with D unclear. Deletions cut 4 bases from V and 4 bases from J, with 11 bases between. Germline V CDR1 and CDR2: LGHDT, YNNKEL (reference sequence). The length of the CDR3 is 14 residues. This CDR3 is CASSRLSEGNTIYF. The CDR3, as DNA: TGTGCCAGCAGCCGCTTATCAGAAGGAAACACCATATATTTT.

This chain uses TRBV4-3 with TRBJ1-4; tentatively, D is TRBD1 (6 bases). The length of the CDR3 is 15 residues. CDR1 and CDR2 from the germline V gene are LGHNA and YSLEER. Trimming left V 1 base short and J 8 bases short, with 14 bases between. The CDR3 DNA follows: TGCGCCAGCAGCCAAGGACAGGCGCGGGGGGAAAAACTGTTTTTT. Residues: CASSQGQARGEKLFF.

The V and J genes are TRBV2 and TRBJ1-2; D gene ambiguous. Looked up from germline, CDR1 is SNHLY and CDR2 is FYNNEI. Trimming stripped 6 bases from V and 2 bases from J, with 16 bases between. The length of the CDR3 is 15 residues. DNA of the CDR3: TGTGCCAGCAGAACTACCGGCCACGGGAACTATGGCTACACCTTC. Residues: CASRTTGHGNYGYTF.

V usage is TRBV19 and J usage is TRBJ2-7, with 8 bases identical to TRBD1. This CDR3 spans 16 amino acids. Trimming at V came to 0 bases and at J to 7 bases, leaving 11 bases not matched to a gene. In germline, CDR1 is LNHDA, CDR2 SQIVND (reference sequence). As DNA, the CDR3 is TGTGCCAGTAGTATAGAGGGACAGGTGAACCTCGGAGAGCAGTACTTC. As protein: CASSIEGQVNLGEQYF.

This clone ranks as medium-sized. V usage is TRBV4-2 and J usage is TRBJ2-1, with 9 bases lining up with TRBD2. V trimming: 4 bases; J trimming: 5 bases; junction bases outside the gene matches: 9. CDR1 and CDR2 from the germline V gene are LGHNA and YNFKEQ. The CDR3 has 16 amino acids. As DNA, the CDR3 is TGTGCCAGCAGCCGAAGCGGGGCTAGCGGGGACAATGAGCAGTTCTTC. It codes for CASSRSGASGDNEQFF.

The table lists this clone with a few counts. The chain uses TRBV2 and TRBJ1-5, with TRBD1 identical over 8 bases. With 5 bases clipped from V and 6 bases from J, the junction kept 6 bases outside the gene matches. CDR1 and CDR2 from the germline V gene are SNHLY and FYNNEI. The CDR3 loop spans 14 amino acids. The CDR3 loop is CASSPTGEVQPQHF. CDR3 DNA: TGTGCCAGCAGTCCGACAGGGGAAGTTCAGCCCCAGCATTTT.

This rearrangement joins TRBV3-1 (or the pseudogene TRBV3-2) to TRBJ2-2, with TRBD2 identical over 13 bases. The ends lost 4 bases at V and 4 bases at J; junction bases unmatched: 3. The germline CDR1 and CDR2 sequences are LGHDT and YNNKEL (reference sequence). The CDR3 has 16 amino acids. The DNA for the CDR3 is TGTGCCAGCAGCCTCGGACTAGCGGGAGCCACCGGGGAGCTGTTTTTT. Amino acids: CASSLGLAGATGELFF.

The V gene is TRBV7-3, the J gene TRBJ2-1; D is perhaps TRBD1 (5 bases). This CDR3 comprises 13 residues. Germline CDR1 SGHTA, CDR2 FQGTGA. Trimming stripped 5 bases from V and 5 bases from J, with 10 bases between. Here the CDR3 reads CASSPGNHNEQFF. CDR3 coding DNA: TGTGCCAGCAGCCCAGGGAACCACAATGAGCAGTTCTTC.

This chain joins TRBV7-9 and TRBJ2-5; TRBD2 might be the D (6 bases). V was cut by 4 bases and J by 10 bases, with 19 bases left in between. The CDR3 spans 14 residues. The germline V gene encodes CDR1 SEHNR and CDR2 FQNEAQ (reference sequence). The CDR3: CASSYRDRTGSQYF. The CDR3 nucleotides are TGTGCCAGCAGCTACCGGGACCGAACCGGGAGCCAGTACTTC.

This clone was counted between two and nine times. The chain recombines TRBV9 with TRBJ2-3; D is ambiguous. The CDR3 is made up of 15 amino acids. The germline V gene encodes CDR1 SGDLS and CDR2 YYNGEE. V gave up 0 bases and J gave up 4 bases, with 12 bases separating them. The CDR3 DNA reads as TGTGCCAGCAGCGTAGCCTCCCTAGGCCCAGATACGCAGTATTTT. This encodes CASSVASLGPDTQYF.

This clone has just a few counts. V is TRBV7-6 and J is TRBJ1-3, with 7 nucleotides matching TRBD1. Trimming took 0 bases from V and 2 from J; bases not matched to a gene: 4. The V gene's germline CDR1 is SGHVS and CDR2 FNYEAQ. There are 16 residues in the CDR3. CDR3 DNA sequence: TGTGCCAGCAGCTTAGCGACAGGGCTGACTGGAAACACCATATATTTT. It encodes CASSLATGLTGNTIYF.

The chain recombines TRBV28 with TRBJ2-7, with D tentatively TRBD1 (5 bases). Trimming took 1 base from V and 3 from J, leaving 10 bases between them. Looked up from germline, CDR1 is MDHEN and CDR2 is SYDVKM. The length of the CDR3 is 14 residues. The CDR3 DNA is TGTGCCAGCAGTTTATTTATAGGGGACTACGAGCAGTACTTC. Translated: CASSLFIGDYEQYF.

The rearrangement uses TRBV7-2 and TRBJ1-4; D is unresolved. The V gene's germline CDR1 is SGHTA and CDR2 FQGNSA. This CDR3 is 14 amino acids long. The V and J ends lost 3 bases and 5 bases respectively, with 10 bases between them. As DNA, the CDR3 is TGTGCCAGCAGCTTGGGAGGTTACAATGAAAAACTGTTTTTT. Translating it yields CASSLGGYNEKLFF.

The chain recombines TRBV11-3 with TRBJ2-7; 9 nucleotides align to TRBD2. The J segment lost 6 bases and the V segment lost 5 bases, leaving 17 bases of the junction unmatched. Germline CDR1 is SGHNT and CDR2 is YENEEA. The CDR3 consists of 17 residues. The CDR3 sequence: CASSLPRLAATQGEQYF. DNA for the CDR3: TGTGCCAGCAGCCTACCAAGACTAGCGGCGACTCAGGGCGAGCAGTACTTC.

The J gene is TRBJ1-1, the V gene TRBV20-1; D is unresolved. The CDR3 spans 11 residues. V was clipped by 0 bases and J by 10 bases, with 9 bases between them. Looked up from germline, CDR1 is DFQATT and CDR2 is SNEGSKA (reference sequence). The CDR3 coding sequence is TGCAGTGCTAGAGATCCTCCTCGAGCTTTCTTT. Amino acids: CSARDPPRAFF.

J is TRBJ2-5 and V is TRBV12-3 or TRBV12-4, with D possibly TRBD2 on 5 matching bases. The CDR3 runs to 13 residues. The V end lost 5 bases, the J end lost 2 bases, and 9 bases lay between the germline ends. DNA for the CDR3: TGTGCCAGCAGTCTCGGGAATCAAGAGACCCAGTACTTC. Its translation is CASSLGNQETQYF.